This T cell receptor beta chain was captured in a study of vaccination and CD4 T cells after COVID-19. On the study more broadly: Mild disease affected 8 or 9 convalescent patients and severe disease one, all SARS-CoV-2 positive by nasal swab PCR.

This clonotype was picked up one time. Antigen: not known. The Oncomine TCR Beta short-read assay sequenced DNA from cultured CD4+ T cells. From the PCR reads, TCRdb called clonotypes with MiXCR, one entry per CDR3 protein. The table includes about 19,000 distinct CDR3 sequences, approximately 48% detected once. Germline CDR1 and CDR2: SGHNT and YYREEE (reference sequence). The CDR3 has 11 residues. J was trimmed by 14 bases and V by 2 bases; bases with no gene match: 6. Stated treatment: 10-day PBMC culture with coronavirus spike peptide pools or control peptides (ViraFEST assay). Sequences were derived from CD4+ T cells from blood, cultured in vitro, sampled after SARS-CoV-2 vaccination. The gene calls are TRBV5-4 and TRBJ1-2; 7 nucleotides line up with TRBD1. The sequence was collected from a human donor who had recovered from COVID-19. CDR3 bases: TGTGCCAGCAGCTTAGGGACAGCTAGAACCTTC. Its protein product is CASSLGTARTF.